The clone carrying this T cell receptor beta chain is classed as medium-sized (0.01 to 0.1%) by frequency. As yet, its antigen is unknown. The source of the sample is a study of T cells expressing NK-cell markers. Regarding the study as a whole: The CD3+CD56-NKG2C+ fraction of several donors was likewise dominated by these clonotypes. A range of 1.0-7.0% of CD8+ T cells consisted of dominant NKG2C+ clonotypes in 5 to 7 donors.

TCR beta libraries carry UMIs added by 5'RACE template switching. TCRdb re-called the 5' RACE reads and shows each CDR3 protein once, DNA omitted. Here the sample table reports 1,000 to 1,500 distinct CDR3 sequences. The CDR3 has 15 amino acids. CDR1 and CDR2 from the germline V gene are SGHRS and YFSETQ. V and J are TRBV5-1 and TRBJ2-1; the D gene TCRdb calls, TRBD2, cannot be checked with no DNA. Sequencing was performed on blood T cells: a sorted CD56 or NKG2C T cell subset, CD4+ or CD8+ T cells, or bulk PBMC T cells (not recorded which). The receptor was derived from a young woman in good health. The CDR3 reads CASRWTSGRYNEQFF.